One sample yielded the 16 T cell receptor beta chains listed below, sequenced in a study of blood T cell repertoires in COVID-19 (dated by TCRdb to 2019 to 2021). The library was generated by the immunoSEQ multiplex PCR assay. TCRdb carries this immuneACCESS record with in-frame sequences only. Its versions omit some clonotypes, under half of them owing to an unresolved V gene in the studies checked, with the rest unexplained. The sample records around 150,000 clones, roughly 85% of which are singletons. In total, the top ten clones hold more than 6.5% of the sample. Sequenced sample: peripheral blood. Receptors were obtained from an older woman with COVID-19, enrolled during active disease.

This sequence joins TRBV19 and TRBJ1-1; D call uncertain. Germline V gene data show CDR1 as LNHDA and CDR2 as SQIVND (reference sequence). Trimming removed 3 bases at V and 1 base at J, with 3 bases between. This CDR3 region has 12 residues. The CDR3 is CASSIGNTEAFF. The CDR3 coding sequence is TGTGCCAGTAGTATCGGGAACACTGAAGCTTTCTTT.

This clone has a single count. V gene TRBV4-1 combines with J gene TRBJ2-7; 10 bases align to TRBD2. Unmatched junction bases numbered 14, after V lost 0 bases and J lost 9 bases. Germline-derived CDR1 and CDR2 are MGHRA and YSYEKL. This CDR3 region has 17 residues. The DNA for the CDR3 is TGCGCCAGCAGCCAAGATTATGGGGGACTAGCGTCGTCGAGGCAGTACTTC. Translating it yields CASSQDYGGLASSRQYF.

The chain combines TRBV11-2 with TRBJ1-1, with D maybe TRBD1 (6 bases). Germline V gene data show CDR1 as SGHAT and CDR2 as FQNNGV. This CDR3 has 18 amino acids. The V gene lost 1 base and the J gene lost 4 bases, with 22 bases spanning the gap. The CDR3 sequence: CASSLVWGGAVVGTEAFF. CDR3 nucleotide sequence: TGTGCCAGCAGCTTAGTTTGGGGGGGGGCTGTGGTTGGCACTGAAGCTTTCTTT.

This chain links TRBV12-5 with TRBJ2-7; D may be TRBD1 (6 bases). The germline V gene encodes CDR1 LGHNT and CDR2 FRNRAP. V shed 5 bases and J shed 5 bases, with 19 bases lying between them. There are 15 residues in the CDR3. The CDR3 nucleotides are TGTGCTAGTGGTCCCGGACAGACCGAGGTCGACGAGCAGTACTTC. Translation: CASGPGQTEVDEQYF.

This chain links TRBV7-2 with TRBJ1-3; D remains unclear. The germline gives CDR1 SGHTA, CDR2 FQGNSA. V was cut by 1 base and J by 0 bases, with 7 bases left in between. The CDR3 runs to 15 residues. The CDR3 coding sequence is TGTGCCAGCAGCTTAGGCCAGAACTCTGGAAACACCATATATTTT. This codes for CASSLGQNSGNTIYF.

The rearrangement uses TRBV11-2 and TRBJ1-1; unclear D gene. The CDR3 runs to 13 residues. V was trimmed by 5 bases and J by 1 base, leaving 8 bases between them. Germline-derived CDR1 and CDR2 are SGHAT and FQNNGV. In nucleotides, the CDR3 is TGTGCCAGCAGCGACACCTCGAACACTGAAGCTTTCTTT. Translated, it gives CASSDTSNTEAFF.

This sequence joins TRBV18 and TRBJ1-2; D might be TRBD1 (6 bases). This CDR3 region has 14 residues. The V end lost 5 bases, the J end lost 4 bases, and 14 bases lay between the germline ends. Germline V gene sequence: CDR1 KGHSH, CDR2 LQKENI. The CDR3 loop is CASSMKDRPYGYTF. The DNA for the CDR3 is TGTGCCAGCTCAATGAAGGACAGACCCTATGGCTACACCTTC.

The chain joins TRBV5-5 to TRBJ1-2, with D perhaps matching TRBD1 (5 bases). The germline V gene has CDR1 SGHKS and CDR2 YYEKEE (reference sequence). CDR3 size: 13 residues. The ends were cut back, 2 bases at V and 8 bases at J, with 13 bases in the middle. CDR3 amino acids: CASSFQGKRGYTF. Written as DNA, the CDR3 is TGTGCCAGCAGCTTCCAGGGTAAAAGGGGCTACACCTTC.

V usage is TRBV10-3 and J usage is TRBJ1-4; D is perhaps TRBD1 (6 bases). This CDR3 has 14 amino acids. Trimming took 6 bases from V and 0 from J, leaving 8 bases between them. Germline lookup yields CDR1 ENHRY and CDR2 SYGVKD. The CDR3 nucleotides read TGTGCCATCAGATCAGGGGCAACTAATGAAAAACTGTTTTTT. Translating it yields CAIRSGATNEKLFF.

The chain couples TRBV5-6 to TRBJ2-2; a possible D gene is TRBD1 (6 bases). Germline lookup yields CDR1 SGHDT and CDR2 YYEEEE. The CDR3 is made up of 15 amino acids. V was pared by 1 base and J by 6 bases, with 13 bases between. Here the CDR3 reads CASSLSQGRSGELFF. In DNA, the CDR3 is TGTGCCAGCAGCTTGAGCCAGGGGAGATCCGGGGAGCTGTTTTTT.

V and J are TRBV18 and TRBJ2-3; TRBD2 matches at 11 bases. The CDR3 is 17 residues long. V dropped 2 bases and J dropped 1; count of bases not matched to a gene: 5. The germline V gene has CDR1 KGHSH and CDR2 LQKENI. CDR3 in DNA: TGTGCCAGCTCACCAGGCGGGACTAGCGGTCGCACAGATACGCAGTATTTT. Its protein is CASSPGGTSGRTDTQYF.

V is TRBV6-5 and J is TRBJ1-4, with a possible D match to TRBD1 (6 bases). Trimming stripped 5 bases from V and 6 bases from J, with 13 bases between. Germline loops: CDR1 MNHEY, CDR2 SVGAGI. This CDR3 is 14 amino acids long. For the CDR3, the DNA is TGTGCCAGCAGTCGGGACACCCCTGATGAAAAACTGTTTTTT. It encodes CASSRDTPDEKLFF.

This clone was counted a single time. This chain connects TRBV2 to TRBJ1-4; 11 bases align to TRBD1. The CDR3 runs to 15 residues. V lost 7 bases to trimming and J lost 8 bases; unmatched junction nucleotides: 9. Germline loops: CDR1 SNHLY, CDR2 FYNNEI. DNA for the CDR3: TGTGCCAGCACCCGCGGGACAGGGGGTTGGGAAAAACTGTTTTTT. It codes for CASTRGTGGWEKLFF.

The chain couples TRBV5-1 to TRBJ2-7; 8 bases agree with TRBD2. CDR3 length: 15 residues. From germline, CDR1 is SGHRS and CDR2 YFSETQ. V shed 3 bases and J 2 bases; nucleotides not matched to a gene: 7. The CDR3 loop is CASSSGSGAPYEQYF. The CDR3 bases are TGCGCCAGCAGCTCCGGTAGCGGGGCCCCCTACGAGCAGTACTTC.

This chain uses TRBV2 with TRBJ1-2; a possible D gene is TRBD1 (6 bases). The CDR3 has 12 amino acids. The V gene's germline CDR1 is SNHLY and CDR2 FYNNEI. Trimming left V 10 bases short and J 2 bases short, with 11 bases between. The CDR3 DNA is TGTGCCATCCGGGACACCAACTATGGCTACACCTTC. Translated, it gives CAIRDTNYGYTF.

V is TRBV3-1 (or the pseudogene TRBV3-2) and J is TRBJ2-1; possibly TRBD2 for D (6 bases). The CDR3 totals 14 residues. Germline CDR1 reads LGHDT; CDR2 reads YNNKEL (reference sequence). The ends were cut back, 10 bases at V and 2 bases at J, with 15 bases in the middle. The CDR3 DNA reads as TGTGCCACCGGTGGGACTGGTCCCTACAATGAGCAGTTCTTC. Residues: CATGGTGPYNEQFF.